The entry below describes one T cell receptor beta chain. This record comes from a study of technical replicates of blood from a handful of donors. The V and J ends lost 4 bases and 5 bases, in that order; junction bases with no gene match: 9. Germline CDR1 is SGHDN and CDR2 is FVKESK. The CDR3 sequence is 16 residues long. Produced via immunoSEQ multiplex PCR; TCRdb's table is partial and in-frame only. The sample shows fewer than 90,000 clones, roughly 90% of them seen only once. The chain combines TRBV14 with TRBJ2-5, with TRBD1 matching over 11 bases. Sequencing was carried out using T cells isolated from PBMCs. This TCR was sampled from a human donor in good health. The CDR3, as DNA: TGTGCCAGCAGCCTTTGGACAGGGGGCCTTTGGGAGACCCAGTACTTC. This sequence encodes CASSLWTGGLWETQYF.